This paragraph reports one T cell receptor beta chain. The entry originates in a study of blood T cell repertoires in COVID-19. Whole-study context: COVID-19 samples collected from the United States, Italy and Spain covered acute and convalescent phases. The analysed material was cDNA or gDNA that came from T cells, B-cell-depleted T cells, or PBMCs.

Original analysis: How many nucleated cells were present was estimated from reference gene primer amplification. Measured with immunoSEQ multiplex PCR; TCRdb has only the in-frame clones, and not every one. V and J calls and clone size follow that table, whereas D and trimming were derived from the DNA. The sample has 45,000 to 55,000 clones; 65% to 80% are singletons. Trimming removed 6 bases at V and 0 bases at J, with 6 bases between. CDR1 is MGHDK, CDR2 SYGVNS, per germline. This CDR3 has 12 amino acids. The J gene is TRBJ2-7, the V gene TRBV25-1; D is undetermined. This clonotype originated in a human donor with active or convalescent COVID-19. The donor label of this sample is uncertain. Sequenced sample: peripheral blood. In DNA, the CDR3 is TGTGCCAGCAGGACAAGCTCCTACGAGCAGTACTTC. Its protein product is CASRTSSYEQYF.